This entry lists 22 T cell receptor beta chains sequenced from one sample in a study of blood T cell repertoires in COVID-19. Sequenced by immunoSEQ multiplex PCR; TCRdb stores in-frame clones only, minus some. Among around 130,000 clones listed, roughly 79% were seen once. The sequenced sample was peripheral blood. These receptors all stem from a human donor in a cohort sampled during active COVID-19.

The chain carries TRBV3-1 (or the pseudogene TRBV3-2) and TRBJ2-7; TRBD1 aligns across 9 bases. The V segment lost 4 bases and the J segment 5 bases; nucleotides outside the gene matches: 6. The CDR3 runs to 14 residues. The V gene's germline CDR1 is LGHDT and CDR2 YNNKEL (reference sequence). The CDR3 here is CASSPNRGHHEQYF. The CDR3, as DNA: TGTGCCAGCAGCCCCAACAGGGGGCATCACGAGCAGTACTTC.

The V gene is TRBV2, the J gene TRBJ1-2; 7 bases agree with TRBD1. V was pared by 3 bases and J by 0 bases, with 4 bases of the junction left unmatched. Germline values: CDR1 SNHLY, CDR2 FYNNEI. This CDR3 is built from 15 residues. Written as DNA, the CDR3 is TGTGCCAGCAGTGATCGGGACAGCCCTAACTATGGCTACACCTTC. Translation: CASSDRDSPNYGYTF.

This clone has just a few counts. The genes are TRBV7-9 and TRBJ2-5, with D possibly being TRBD1 (5 bases). The V gene's germline CDR1 is SEHNR and CDR2 FQNEAQ (reference sequence). The V and J ends lost 5 bases and 5 bases respectively, with 15 bases between them. The CDR3 spans 14 residues. Written as DNA, the CDR3 is TGTGCCAGCAGCGCCTCTAGGGGATCGGAGACCCAGTACTTC. Translation gives CASSASRGSETQYF.

CDR3: CASSSGTGSYSGYTF. The CDR3 DNA is TGCGCCAGCAGCTCGGGGACAGGGAGTTATAGTGGCTACACCTTC. The V and J genes are TRBV5-1 and TRBJ1-2; 9 bases align to TRBD1. CDR1 and CDR2 from the germline V gene are SGHRS and YFSETQ. Losses at the gene ends were 3 bases for V and 7 bases for J; bases not matched to a gene: 10. This CDR3 spans 15 amino acids.

V and J are TRBV9 and TRBJ1-2; possibly TRBD1 for D (6 bases). The ends were cut back, 1 base at V and 7 bases at J, with 11 bases in the middle. CDR3 size: 13 residues. The germline CDR1 and CDR2 sequences are SGDLS and YYNGEE. The CDR3 DNA reads as TGTGCCAGCAGCGTAAACAGGGTCTCTGGCTACACCTTC. It yields the protein CASSVNRVSGYTF.

This chain joins TRBV10-2 and TRBJ1-2; D call uncertain. Trimming shortened V by 2 bases and J by 4 bases, and 8 bases separated the two germline ends. Looked up from germline, CDR1 is WSHSY and CDR2 is SAAADI. The CDR3 has 13 residues. CDR3 region: CASSENRRYGYTF. The CDR3 DNA reads as TGCGCCAGCAGTGAGAACAGACGCTATGGCTACACCTTC.

This clone appeared a single time. V gene TRBV11-2 combines with J gene TRBJ1-1, with D uncertain. The CDR3 covers 14 residues. The germline V and J ends were trimmed by 1 base and 1 base, with 7 bases remaining between them. Germline V CDR1 and CDR2: SGHAT, FQNNGV. CDR3 residues: CASSLGQRNTEAFF. The CDR3 bases are TGTGCCAGCAGCTTAGGCCAGCGGAACACTGAAGCTTTCTTT.

V gene TRBV9 combines with J gene TRBJ2-2; a possible D gene is TRBD2 (7 bases). Germline assignment: CDR1 SGDLS and CDR2 YYNGEE. Deletions cut 0 bases from V and 5 bases from J, with 11 bases between. The CDR3 contains 15 residues. CDR3 DNA: TGTGCCAGCAGCGTAGTCAGGGGAGGGACCGGGGAGCTGTTTTTT. Its protein product is CASSVVRGGTGELFF.

This chain joins TRBV3-1 (or the pseudogene TRBV3-2) and TRBJ1-1; the D is unclear. Trimming left V 4 bases short and J 7 bases short, with 13 bases between. CDR1 is LGHDT, CDR2 YNNKEL, per germline (reference sequence). The CDR3 runs to 13 residues. Here the CDR3 reads CASSLRRGDEAFF. CDR3 DNA sequence: TGTGCCAGCAGCCTACGGCGGGGTGATGAAGCTTTCTTT.

The rearrangement links TRBV18 to TRBJ2-7, with 7 nucleotides matching TRBD2. Losses at the gene ends were 3 bases for V and 2 bases for J; bases not matched to a gene: 10. CDR1 is KGHSH, CDR2 LQKENI, per germline. The CDR3 consists of 16 residues. CDR3 bases: TGTGCCAGCTCACCCCTTCCTGGGACTACGGCCTACGAGCAGTACTTC. Protein: CASSPLPGTTAYEQYF.

This clone has just a few counts. The chain combines TRBV29-1 with TRBJ2-1; TRBD2 matches 13 bases. The V gene's germline CDR1 is SQVTM and CDR2 ANQGSEA. The CDR3 covers 14 residues. V trimming: 7 bases; J trimming: 5 bases; junction bases outside the gene matches: 5. CDR3 protein: CSARTSGSHNEQFF. The CDR3 DNA follows: TGCAGCGCCCGGACTAGCGGGAGCCACAATGAGCAGTTCTTC.

This clone appeared a single time. Here the CDR3 reads CASSRGEGTGEQYF. CDR3 sequence (DNA): TGTGCCAGCAGTAGAGGGGAGGGGACGGGAGAGCAGTACTTC. This rearrangement joins TRBV6-5 to TRBJ2-7; 7 bases agree with TRBD2. CDR1 and CDR2 from the germline V gene are MNHEY and SVGAGI. This CDR3 comprises 14 residues. The V segment lost 5 bases and the J segment 7 bases; nucleotides outside the gene matches: 11.

This chain connects TRBV29-1 to TRBJ2-2; TRBD1 matches at 8 bases. CDR3 length equals 14 residues. Germline CDR1 reads SQVTM; CDR2 reads ANQGSEA. J lost 7 bases, V lost 2 bases, and 6 bases had no gene match. This CDR3 reads CSVELDRVSGELFF. For the CDR3, the DNA is TGCAGCGTTGAACTGGACAGGGTCAGCGGGGAGCTGTTTTTT.

This clone came up a few times. The chain has TRBV5-5 and TRBJ2-3; D may be TRBD2 (7 bases). The CDR3 contains 15 residues. Trimming left V 4 bases short and J 1 base short, with 13 bases between. Germline V CDR1 and CDR2: SGHKS, YYEKEE (reference sequence). Here the CDR3 reads CASSGRGAGTDTQYF. In DNA form, the CDR3 reads TGTGCCAGCAGCGGACGGGGGGCAGGCACAGATACGCAGTATTTT. The full variable domain, with the rest looked up from reference TRBV5-5 and TRBJ2-3, is DAGVTQSPTHLIKTRGQQVTLRCSPISGHKSVSWYQQVLGQGPQFIFQYYEKEERGRGNFPDRFSARQFPNYSSELNVNALLLGDSALYLCASSGRGAGTDTQYFGPGTRLTVL.

DNA for the CDR3: TGTGCCAGCAGGAGGACCGGGGGGACCCAGTACTTC. This translates into CASRRTGGTQYF. The rearrangement joins TRBV11-3 to TRBJ2-5, with a tentative D call TRBD2 (6 bases). There are 12 residues in the CDR3. CDR1 is SGHNT and CDR2 is YENEEA in the germline V gene. The V and J ends lost 6 bases and 7 bases respectively, with 12 bases between them.

The chain links TRBV15 to TRBJ2-1; tentatively, D is TRBD2 (5 bases). The CDR3 extends over 16 amino acids. V dropped 4 bases and J dropped 0 bases, with 13 bases sitting between them. Per the germline V gene, CDR1 is LNHNV and CDR2 is YYDKDF (reference sequence). The CDR3 reads CATSNPAASSYNEQFF. CDR3 coding DNA: TGTGCCACCAGCAACCCAGCGGCGAGCTCCTACAATGAGCAGTTCTTC.

V is TRBV28 and J is TRBJ1-2; D not certain. There are 16 residues in the CDR3. The germline CDR1 and CDR2 sequences are MDHEN and SYDVKM. The V end lost 2 bases, the J end lost 0 bases, and 13 bases lay between the germline ends. CDR3: CASSLLRTSANYGYTF. The DNA of the CDR3 is TGTGCCAGCAGTTTACTTCGCACGAGCGCTAACTATGGCTACACCTTC.

This clone was found a few times. At one end, the junction sequence differs from germline, possibly due to a read error. V and J are TRBV28 and TRBJ2-7, with a weak D call TRBD2 (5 bases). CDR1 MDHEN and CDR2 SYDVKM come from the germline V gene. This CDR3 region has 11 residues. For the CDR3, the DNA is TGTGCCAGCAGTACGGGGTTGGTATCGCACTTC. Protein product: CASSTGLVSHF.

V and J are TRBV24-1 and TRBJ2-1, with 11 nucleotides matching TRBD1. With V trimmed by 6 bases and J by 10 bases, 13 bases remained unmatched. The germline V gene has CDR1 KGHDR and CDR2 SFDVKD. This CDR3 spans 16 amino acids. The CDR3 spells CATSTTGTGGNWEQFF. CDR3 bases: TGTGCCACCAGTACTACCGGGACAGGGGGAAATTGGGAGCAGTTCTTC.

This rearrangement joins TRBV19 to TRBJ2-3; 8 bases line up with TRBD2. The CDR3 spans 16 residues. The germline gives CDR1 LNHDA, CDR2 SQIVND (reference sequence). V lost 5 bases to trimming and J lost 6 bases; unmatched junction nucleotides: 13. CDR3 loop: CASSSRGGGFQDTQYF. DNA for the CDR3: TGTGCCAGTAGTTCCCGCGGCGGGGGGTTCCAGGATACGCAGTATTTT.

This clone was counted a single time. CDR3 sequence: CATSNRNSRAVYGYTF. As DNA, the CDR3 is TGTGCCACCAGTAATCGAAACTCCAGGGCGGTCTATGGCTACACCTTC. J is TRBJ1-2 and V is TRBV15, with D tentatively TRBD1 (5 bases). The ends were cut back, 6 bases at V and 4 bases at J, with 21 bases in the middle. The length of the CDR3 is 16 residues. Germline CDR1 is LNHNV and CDR2 is YYDKDF (reference sequence).

This chain connects TRBV12-5 to TRBJ2-5, with D maybe TRBD2 (5 bases). The CDR3 is made up of 13 amino acids. V was shortened by 7 bases and J by 2 bases, with 11 bases between the two germline ends. Per the germline V gene, CDR1 is LGHNT and CDR2 is FRNRAP. The CDR3 loop reads CASAGVQQETQYF. The DNA for the CDR3 is TGTGCTAGTGCCGGGGTACAGCAAGAGACCCAGTACTTC.